This entry features one TCR beta chain sequence. Germline values: CDR1 SQVTM, CDR2 ANQGSEA. Trimming left V 4 bases short and J 0 bases short, with 12 bases between. This CDR3 contains 14 residues. Patients from Seattle were sampled longitudinally, starting during active infection. Original analysis: Estimation of nucleated cell counts relied on the amplification of reference gene primers. The repertoire was sequenced with immunoSEQ multiplex PCR; TCRdb's copy has only in-frame clones and lacks some. Clone size and V and J calls were adopted from that table, with D and trimming inferred from the DNA. The table records about 130,000 clones, around 89% of them present only once. This sample is part of a study of blood T cell repertoires in COVID-19. Overall study: Researchers got acute and convalescent COVID-19 samples from the United States, Italy and Spain. PBMCs, B-cell-depleted T cells, or T cells provided the cDNA or gDNA that made up the material.

The material sequenced was peripheral blood. The receptor was derived from a man aged 55 to 70 with COVID-19, enrolled during active disease. The chain employs TRBV29-1 and TRBJ1-2; D gene uncertain. The CDR3 reads CSVVELVANYGYTF. The CDR3, as DNA: TGCAGCGTTGTTGAGCTAGTAGCTAACTATGGCTACACCTTC.